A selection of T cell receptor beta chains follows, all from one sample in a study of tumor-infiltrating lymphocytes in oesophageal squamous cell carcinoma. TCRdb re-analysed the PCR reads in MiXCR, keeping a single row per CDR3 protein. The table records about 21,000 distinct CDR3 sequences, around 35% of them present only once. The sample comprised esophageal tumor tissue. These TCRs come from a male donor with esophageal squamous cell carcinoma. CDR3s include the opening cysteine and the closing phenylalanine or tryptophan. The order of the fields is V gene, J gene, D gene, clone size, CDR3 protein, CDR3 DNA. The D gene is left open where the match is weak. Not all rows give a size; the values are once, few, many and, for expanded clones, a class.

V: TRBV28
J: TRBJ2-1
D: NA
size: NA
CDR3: CASGRLDEQFF
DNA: TGTGCCAGCGGACGCTTGGATGAGCAGTTCTTC

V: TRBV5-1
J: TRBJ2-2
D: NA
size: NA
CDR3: CASSFGAPGELFF
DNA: TGCGCCAGCAGCTTCGGGGCCCCCGGGGAGCTGTTTTTT

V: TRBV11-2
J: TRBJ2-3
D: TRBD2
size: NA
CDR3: CASSPGRAGGWGDTQYF
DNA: TGTGCCAGCAGCCCCGGGAGAGCGGGAGGATGGGGAGATACGCAGTATTTT

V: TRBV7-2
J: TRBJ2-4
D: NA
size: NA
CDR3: CASSSGQHNEQYF
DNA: TGTGCCAGCAGCTCCGGACAGCACAATGAGCAGTACTTC

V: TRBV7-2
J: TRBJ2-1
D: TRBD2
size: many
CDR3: CASSLVGLAGAEQFF
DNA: TGTGCCAGCAGCTTAGTGGGACTAGCGGGAGCTGAGCAGTTCTTC

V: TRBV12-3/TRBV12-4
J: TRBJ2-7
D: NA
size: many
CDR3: CASRADIHEQYF
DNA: TGTGCCAGCAGGGCAGACATCCACGAGCAGTACTTC

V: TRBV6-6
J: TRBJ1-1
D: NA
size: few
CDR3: CASSYWDSSTEAFF
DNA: TGTGCCAGCAGTTACTGGGACTCCAGCACTGAAGCTTTCTTT

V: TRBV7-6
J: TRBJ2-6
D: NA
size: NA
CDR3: CASSSSGANVLTF
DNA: TGTGCCAGCAGCTCTTCCGGGGCCAACGTCCTGACTTTC

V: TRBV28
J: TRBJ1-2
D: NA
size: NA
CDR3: CASRRRGGTELYGYTF
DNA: TGTGCCAGCAGACGCCGCGGTGGGACTGAATTATATGGCTACACCTTC

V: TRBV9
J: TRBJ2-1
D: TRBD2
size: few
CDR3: CASSARGGTSGGYNEQFF
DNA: TGTGCCAGCAGCGCCCGTGGGGGGACTAGCGGAGGCTACAATGAGCAGTTCTTC

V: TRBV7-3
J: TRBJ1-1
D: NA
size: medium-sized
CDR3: CASKQAIGTEAFF
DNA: TGTGCCAGCAAACAGGCAATTGGCACTGAAGCTTTCTTT

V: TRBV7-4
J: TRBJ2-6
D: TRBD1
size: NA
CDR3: CASSDYRGTGATGANVLTF
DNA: TGTGCCAGCAGCGATTATCGGGGGACAGGGGCAACGGGGGCCAACGTCCTGACTTTC

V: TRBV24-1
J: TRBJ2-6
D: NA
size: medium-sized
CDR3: CATSDLGTTGANVLTF
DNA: TGTGCCACCAGTGATTTGGGCACGACTGGGGCCAACGTCCTGACTTTC

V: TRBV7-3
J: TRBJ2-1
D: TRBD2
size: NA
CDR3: CASSQDTSGRAREQFF
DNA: TGTGCCAGCAGCCAAGATACCAGCGGGAGGGCCAGGGAGCAGTTCTTC

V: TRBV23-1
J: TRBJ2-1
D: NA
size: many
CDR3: CASSLRRANEQFF
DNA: TGCGCCAGCAGTCTTCGGAGGGCCAATGAGCAGTTCTTC

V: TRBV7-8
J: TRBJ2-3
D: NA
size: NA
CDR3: CASSLNRDTQYF
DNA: TGTGCCAGCAGCTTAAACCGAGATACGCAGTATTTT

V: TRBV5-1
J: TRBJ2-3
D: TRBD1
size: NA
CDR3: CASRPGTGNTDTQYF
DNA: TGCGCCAGCAGGCCCGGGACAGGTAACACAGATACGCAGTATTTT

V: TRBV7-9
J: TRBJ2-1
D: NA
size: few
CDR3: CASSPIGGSYNEQFF
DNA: TGTGCCAGCAGCCCTATCGGGGGCTCCTACAATGAGCAGTTCTTC

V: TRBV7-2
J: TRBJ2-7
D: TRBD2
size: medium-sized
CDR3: CASSPWTSGTYEQYF
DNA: TGTGCCAGCAGCCCATGGACTAGCGGGACCTACGAGCAGTACTTC

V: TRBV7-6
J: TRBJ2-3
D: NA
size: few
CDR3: CASTLLWGAGDTQYF
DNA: TGTGCCAGCACCCTCCTGTGGGGGGCTGGGGATACGCAGTATTTT

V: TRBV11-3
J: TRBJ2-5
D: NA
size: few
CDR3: CASSFDGGTQYF
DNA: TGTGCCAGCAGCTTCGACGGCGGGACCCAGTACTTC

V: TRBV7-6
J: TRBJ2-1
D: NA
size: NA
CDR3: CASSLASPRTEEQFF
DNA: TGTGCCAGCAGCTTAGCTAGCCCCAGAACGGAGGAGCAGTTCTTC

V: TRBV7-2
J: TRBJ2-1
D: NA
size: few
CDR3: CASSLHTGTNEQFF
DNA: TGTGCCAGCAGCTTACATACCGGGACAAATGAGCAGTTCTTC

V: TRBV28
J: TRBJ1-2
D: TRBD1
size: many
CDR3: CASSTHTGGVYGYTF
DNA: TGTGCCAGCAGTACACATACAGGGGGAGTCTATGGCTACACCTTC

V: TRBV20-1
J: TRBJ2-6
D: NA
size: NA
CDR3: CSARDLLGAGANVLTF
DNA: TGCAGTGCTAGAGATCTTCTGGGAGCTGGGGCCAACGTCCTGACTTTC

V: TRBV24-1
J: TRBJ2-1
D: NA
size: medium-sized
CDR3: CATSERRDHYNEQFF
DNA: TGTGCCACCAGTGAAAGGCGGGATCACTACAATGAGCAGTTCTTC

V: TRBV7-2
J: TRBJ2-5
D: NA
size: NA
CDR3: CASSLVQDVETQYF
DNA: TGTGCCAGCAGCTTAGTACAGGACGTAGAGACCCAGTACTTC

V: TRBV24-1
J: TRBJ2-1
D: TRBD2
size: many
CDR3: CATSDPGGGGAYNEQFF
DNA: TGTGCCACCAGTGATCCGGGAGGGGGAGGTGCCTACAATGAGCAGTTCTTC

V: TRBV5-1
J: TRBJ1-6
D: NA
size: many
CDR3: CASSPTGTYNSPLHF
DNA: TGCGCCAGCAGCCCTACAGGGACCTATAATTCACCCCTCCACTTC

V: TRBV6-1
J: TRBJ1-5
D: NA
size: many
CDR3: CASSQTLSNQPQHF
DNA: TGTGCCAGCAGTCAGACACTTAGCAATCAGCCCCAGCATTTT

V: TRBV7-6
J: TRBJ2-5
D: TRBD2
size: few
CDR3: CASSLKRLAERGPETQYF
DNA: TGTGCCAGCAGCTTAAAACGACTAGCGGAGAGGGGCCCAGAGACCCAGTACTTC

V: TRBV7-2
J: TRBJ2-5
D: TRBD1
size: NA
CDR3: CASSSQGQGAQYF
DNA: TGTGCCAGCAGCTCACAGGGGCAAGGGGCCCAGTACTTC

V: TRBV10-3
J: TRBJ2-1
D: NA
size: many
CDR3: CAITPSPGLHSYNEQFF
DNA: TGTGCCATCACCCCTTCCCCGGGACTTCACTCCTACAATGAGCAGTTCTTC

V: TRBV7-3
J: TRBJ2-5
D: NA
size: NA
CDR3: CASSLSGFGETQYF
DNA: TGTGCCAGCAGCTTAAGTGGTTTCGGGGAGACCCAGTACTTC

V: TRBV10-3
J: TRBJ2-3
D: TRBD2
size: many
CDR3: CAISGRRTSESTDTQYF
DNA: TGTGCCATCAGTGGTAGGAGGACTAGCGAAAGCACAGATACGCAGTATTTT

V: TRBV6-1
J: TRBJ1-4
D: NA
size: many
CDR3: CASSESWPEKLFF
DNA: TGTGCCAGCAGTGAATCTTGGCCTGAAAAACTGTTTTTT

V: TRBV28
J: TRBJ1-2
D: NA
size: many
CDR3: CASTSRDTYGYTF
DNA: TGTGCCAGCACCTCCCGGGACACCTATGGCTACACCTTC

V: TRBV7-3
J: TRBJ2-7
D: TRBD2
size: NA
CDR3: CASSLTAGGYYEQYF
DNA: TGTGCCAGCAGCTTAACAGCGGGAGGATACTACGAGCAGTACTTC

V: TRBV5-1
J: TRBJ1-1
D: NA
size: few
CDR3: CASSLAEAGIRNTEAFF
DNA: TGCGCCAGCAGCTTGGCAGAAGCAGGGATTCGGAACACTGAAGCTTTCTTT

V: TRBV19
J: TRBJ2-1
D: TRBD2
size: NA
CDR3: CASSIGGSLRNEQFF
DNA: TGTGCCAGTAGTATCGGGGGGAGCCTTCGAAATGAGCAGTTCTTC

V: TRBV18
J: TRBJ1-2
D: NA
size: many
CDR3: CASSPPREGYGYTF
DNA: TGTGCCAGCTCACCACCCAGGGAAGGCTATGGCTACACCTTC

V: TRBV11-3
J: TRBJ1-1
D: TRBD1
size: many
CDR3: CASSRQGDTEAFF
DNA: TGTGCCAGCAGCCGTCAGGGGGACACTGAAGCTTTCTTT

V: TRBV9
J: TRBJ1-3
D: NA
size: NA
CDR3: CASSVGLPGNTIYF
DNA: TGTGCCAGCAGCGTAGGGTTGCCTGGAAACACCATATATTTT

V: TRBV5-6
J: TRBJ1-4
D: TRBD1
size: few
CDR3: CASSSTGWANEKLFF
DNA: TGTGCCAGCAGCTCGACAGGGTGGGCTAATGAAAAACTGTTTTTT

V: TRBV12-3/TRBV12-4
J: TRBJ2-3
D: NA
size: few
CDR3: CASSRDTQYF
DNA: TGTGCCAGCTCAAGGGATACGCAGTATTTT

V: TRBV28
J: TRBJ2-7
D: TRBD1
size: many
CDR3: CASNPWTGAHEQYF
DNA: TGTGCCAGCAATCCGTGGACAGGGGCCCACGAGCAGTACTTC

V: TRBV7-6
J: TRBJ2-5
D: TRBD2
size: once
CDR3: CASSLRLAGQETQYF
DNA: TGTGCCAGCAGCTTAAGATTAGCGGGGCAAGAGACCCAGTACTTC

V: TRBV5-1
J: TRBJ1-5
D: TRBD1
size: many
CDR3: CASSTGTENQPQHF
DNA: TGCGCCAGCAGCACGGGGACAGAGAATCAGCCCCAGCATTTT

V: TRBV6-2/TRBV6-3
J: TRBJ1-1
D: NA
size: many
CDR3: CASSYEGLANTEAFF
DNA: TGTGCCAGCAGTTACGAAGGACTAGCCAACACTGAAGCTTTCTTT

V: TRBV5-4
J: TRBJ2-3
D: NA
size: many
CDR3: CASSLDWETSTDTQYF
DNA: TGCGCCAGCAGCTTGGATTGGGAGACTAGCACAGATACGCAGTATTTT

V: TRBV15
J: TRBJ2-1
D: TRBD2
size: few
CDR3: CATNRGTSGMGNEQFF
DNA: TGTGCCACCAACAGAGGGACTAGCGGGATGGGCAATGAGCAGTTCTTC

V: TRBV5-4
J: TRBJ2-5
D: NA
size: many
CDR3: CASKWGARGQETQYF
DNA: TGTGCCAGCAAGTGGGGGGCGCGAGGGCAAGAGACCCAGTACTTC

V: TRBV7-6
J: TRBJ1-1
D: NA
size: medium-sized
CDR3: CASSLAPAPDTEAFF
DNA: TGTGCCAGCAGCTTAGCGCCAGCCCCGGACACTGAAGCTTTCTTT